The rows below give T cell receptor beta chains drawn from one sample of a study of T cell changes during pregnancy in multiple sclerosis. TCRdb keeps only in-frame clones here, not all; method: immunoSEQ multiplex PCR. The sample has roughly 84,000 clones, 90% to 95% seen once. The starting material was peripheral blood, obtained in the third trimester of pregnancy. These receptors all come from a female donor in good health, enrolled as a control in a pregnancy study. Both conserved end residues are trimmed from each CDR3.

>TRBV5-1|TRBJ1-4
ASSLEGGNEKLF
>TRBV19|TRBJ2-6
ASSREGGVGSGANVLT
>TRBV5-6|TRBJ1-2
ASTRVGYGYT
>TRBV6-5|TRBJ2-7
ASSYSDGEMAYEQY
>TRBV6-5|TRBJ2-5
ASSYSPTAGETQY
>TRBV27|TRBJ2-1
ASSIGLAETYNEQF
>TRBV5-1|TRBJ2-2
ASSLSTGINTGELF
>TRBV28|TRBJ1-1
ASSPDREATEAF
>TRBV4-1|TRBJ2-1
ASSPPQGLRVF
>TRBV27|TRBJ1-2
ASSLSARSGYT
>TRBV2|TRBJ2-7
ASRTGYKDEQY
>TRBV29-1|TRBJ2-1
SVEVVDSTLPYNEQF
>TRBV7-2|TRBJ2-7
ASSLVGGATVTYEQY
>TRBV7-6|TRBJ2-3
ASSLVDPGAVTDTQY
>TRBV29-1|TRBJ2-1
SGEQGKYNEQF
>TRBV4-1|TRBJ1-4
ASSEQGEGEKLF
>TRBV28|TRBJ2-7
ASSRLVTSPHEQY
>TRBV7-2|TRBJ2-7
ASSARRTSGSSKVYEQY
>TRBV6-6|TRBJ2-7
ASTHGGTGRDEQY
>TRBV7-9|TRBJ1-1
ASSFPGGTPVENTEAF
>TRBV5-1|TRBJ1-2
ASSLEDRGGDT
>TRBV5-6|TRBJ2-5
ASSRRLAGIRAETQY
>TRBV27|TRBJ2-5
ASSLNFGTVSETQY
>TRBV30|TRBJ1-6
AWSVRGNHPSPLH
>TRBV14|TRBJ2-1
ASSQAPSGRHEQF
>TRBV6-7|TRBJ2-7
ASSTTGFYEQY
>TRBV5-5|TRBJ2-7
ASRWGGTPYEQY
>TRBV29-1|TRBJ2-1
SATSDNYNEQF
>TRBV29-1|TRBJ2-7
SVGTGGDEQY
>TRBV5-1|TRBJ1-5
ASSTDGIKEPQH
>TRBV6-6|TRBJ2-7
ASSRSGSLSYEQY
>TRBV7-9|TRBJ2-7
ASSLPDIRDLSYEQY
>TRBV5-1|TRBJ2-3
ASSSGTSGTDTQY
>TRBV6-5|TRBJ1-2
ATTPGGGGYT
>TRBV4-1|TRBJ2-2
ASSHLGGTSGKGWTGELF
>TRBV6-1|TRBJ2-3
ASRSGGSTDTQY
>TRBV29-1|TRBJ2-3
SVEARWGQLPDTQY